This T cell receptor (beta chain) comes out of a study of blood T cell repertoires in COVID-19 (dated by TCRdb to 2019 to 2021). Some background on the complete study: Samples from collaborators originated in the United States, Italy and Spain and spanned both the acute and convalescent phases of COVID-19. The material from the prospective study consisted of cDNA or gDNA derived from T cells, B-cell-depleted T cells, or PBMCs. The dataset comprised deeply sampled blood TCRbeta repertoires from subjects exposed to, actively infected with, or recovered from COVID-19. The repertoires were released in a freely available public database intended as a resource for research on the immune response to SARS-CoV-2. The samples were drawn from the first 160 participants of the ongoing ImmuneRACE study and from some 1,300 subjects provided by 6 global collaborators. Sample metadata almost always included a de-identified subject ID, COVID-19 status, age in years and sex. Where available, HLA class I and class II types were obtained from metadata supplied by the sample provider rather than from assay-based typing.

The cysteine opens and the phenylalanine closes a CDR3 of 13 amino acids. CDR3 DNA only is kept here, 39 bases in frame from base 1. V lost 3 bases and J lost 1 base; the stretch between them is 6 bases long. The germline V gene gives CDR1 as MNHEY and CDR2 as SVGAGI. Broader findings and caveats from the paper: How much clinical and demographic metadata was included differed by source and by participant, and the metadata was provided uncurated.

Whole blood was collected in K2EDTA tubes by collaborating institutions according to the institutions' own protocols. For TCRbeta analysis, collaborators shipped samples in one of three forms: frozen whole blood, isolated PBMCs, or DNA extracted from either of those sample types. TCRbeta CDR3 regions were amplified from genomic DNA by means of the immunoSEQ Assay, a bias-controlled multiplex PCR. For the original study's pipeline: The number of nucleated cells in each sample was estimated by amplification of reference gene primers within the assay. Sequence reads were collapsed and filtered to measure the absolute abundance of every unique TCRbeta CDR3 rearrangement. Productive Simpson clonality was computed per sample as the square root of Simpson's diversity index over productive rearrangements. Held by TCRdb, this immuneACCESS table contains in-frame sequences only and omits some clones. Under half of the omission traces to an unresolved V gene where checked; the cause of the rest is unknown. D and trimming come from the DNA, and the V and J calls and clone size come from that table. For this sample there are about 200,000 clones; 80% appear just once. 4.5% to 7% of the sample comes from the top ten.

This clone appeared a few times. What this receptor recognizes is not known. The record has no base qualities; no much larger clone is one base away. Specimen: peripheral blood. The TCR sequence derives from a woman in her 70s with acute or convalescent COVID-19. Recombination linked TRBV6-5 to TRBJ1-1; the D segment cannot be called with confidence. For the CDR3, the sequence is CASSYIENTEAFF. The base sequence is TGTGCCAGCAGTTATATAGAGAACACTGAAGCTTTCTTT.